Listed here is a single TCR beta chain. This clonotype appeared many times. Its recognized antigen is unknown. Base qualities are not at hand, and no much larger clone is one base apart. Stable Graves' hyperthyroidism was defined as no progression to ophthalmopathy during 18 months of follow-up. The hyperthyroidism patients were between 18 and 65 years old and newly diagnosed, with a disease duration of less than 2 months. Any patient with an uncontrolled infection, another autoimmune disease, pregnancy or lactation was excluded. Clinical symptoms, serum thyroxine and TRAb, thyroid ultrasound, and orbital computed tomography formed the basis for the diagnoses. PBMCs were isolated from about 9 ml of fresh peripheral blood by Ficoll-Paque density gradient centrifugation. Trizol reagent was used to extract total RNA, and RNA quality was then checked on an Agilent 2100 Bioanalyzer. The TCR beta CDR3 regions were amplified from the RNA transcripts. A first-round RT-PCR of the TCR CDR3 used the HTBI primer set with the Qiagen OneStep RT-PCR kit. The libraries were constructed in a second round of multiplex PCR and then size-selected and purified. Paired-end sequencing of the libraries was performed with 100 bp reads on an Illumina HiSeq2000. The authors' pipeline ran thus. SOAPnuke was used to process the raw data, throwing out any read that contained adapters or uncalled bases, had a mean Phred below 15, or lacked an exact constant-primer or identifier match. High-quality paired reads were merged using COPE v1.2.5, and each unique nucleotide sequence was defined as a clonotype. MiTCR v1.1 was used to align the clonotypes against IMGT TRBV, TRBD and TRBJ reference segments. The analysis was restricted to V-J combinations with a frequency above 0.0001, which together covered 99% to 99.2% of the repertoires. A TCS score was defined as the ratio between F50 (clonal expansion) and ExV (chaos), using BLOSUM62-based TCRdist between CDR3 peptides within each V-J. Welch's t-statistics and random forest reduced roughly 530 V-J features to 13, which were used in a naive Bayes classifier (R e1071). TCRdb passed the public sequencing reads through fastp at Q25 and MiXCR, retaining productive beta sequences. Every CDR3 protein is listed once, alongside the most common genes and DNA of its rows. The V and J calls shown here were made by TCRdb, not taken from the authors' results. This sample lists 300,000 to 400,000 distinct CDR3 sequences; around a sixth were detected once. The ten biggest clones cover roughly 49% of the sample.

The sample originates from a study of T cells in Graves' hyperthyroidism and ophthalmopathy (dated by TCRdb to the late 2010s). Regarding the research as a whole: Peripheral blood was sampled at the time of initial diagnosis, prior to any treatment. Prospective prediction of ophthalmopathy was tested in an independent validation cohort of 18 to 20 hyperthyroidism patients and around 16 patients who later progressed to ophthalmopathy. Following sampling, methimazole starting at 30 mg daily was given to hyperthyroidism patients, and high-dose intravenous methylprednisolone was given to ophthalmopathy patients. The paper reports TCR Vbeta CDR3 sequencing of about 140 peripheral blood samples: around 45 ophthalmopathy, 75 to 80 hyperthyroidism and roughly 17 progressor patients. The study also compared thyroid tissue and blood T-cell repertoires from 5 to 7 Graves' hyperthyroidism patients. To identify distinguishing TCR V-J signatures, a discovery cohort of around 98 patients was used, comprising 43 with Graves' ophthalmopathy and some 60 with stable Graves' hyperthyroidism. The 75 to 100 discovery patients were randomly divided into training and test sets at a 7:3 ratio.

General findings and caveats noted by the study authors: In validation, the model predicted progression to ophthalmopathy with 60% to 71% sensitivity and 72.22% specificity, a median of about 6.7 months before onset. No statistical method was used to set the sample size in advance, and investigators knew the group allocation. Most expanded thyroid clonotypes (frequency above 0.001) were also detected in blood, a finding suggesting that blood repertoires may reflect thyroid immune responses. A 13 V-J signature model separated ophthalmopathy from stable hyperthyroidism, with nearly 90% sensitivity and approximately 81% specificity in cross-validation and 80%/75% in testing.

Measured from the cysteine to the phenylalanine, the CDR3 is 14 residues long. Just CDR3 DNA is preserved here, 42 bases in frame from base 1. Germline trimming: 4 bases from V, 5 bases from J; junction bases outside gene matches: 3. CDR1 SGHAT and CDR2 FQNNGV were looked up in the germline V gene. The sequence links TRBV11-2 to TRBJ2-2, and 8 junctional nucleotides match TRBD2. The clonotype comes from a woman in her 50s with Graves' hyperthyroidism. Sequencing was carried out using blood. The DNA is as follows: TGTGCCAGCAGCTCCCGACTAGCGACCGGGGAGCTGTTTTTT. It specifies CASSSRLATGELFF.